The TCR beta chain under discussion was sequenced for a study of T-cell memory formation after mild COVID-19. Amplification by 5'RACE using constant-segment primers produced TCR alpha and TCR beta cDNA libraries that carried sample barcodes and UMIs. TCRdb itself ran the 5' RACE reads through MiXCR, one entry per CDR3 protein. Altogether 350,000 to 500,000 distinct CDR3 sequences are present, 15% to 20% being singletons, with the ten largest covering around 9.2%. Study-level results: For second-wave clones that peaked at day 37, SARS-CoV-2 specificity went unverified. Among CD4+ contracting clones, most were CM and EM, and CD8+ ones EMRA.

On this clonotype itself: As yet, its antigen is unknown.

The germline gives CDR1 DFQATT, CDR2 SNEGSKA (reference sequence). J was trimmed by 3 bases and V by 6 bases; bases with no gene match: 12. The CDR3 extends over 16 amino acids. The receptor comes from an adult woman who had mild COVID-19 (a few samples of this study predate the infection). Cell type and time point are not known. The gene calls are TRBV20-1 and TRBJ2-7, with 12 positions matching TRBD2. The sequenced sample consisted of PBMCs or a T cell subset sorted from them (not recorded which). CDR3 sequence (DNA): TGCAGTGCCGTCCCAAGAAAACTAGCGGGGGGCTACGAGCAGTACTTC. It encodes CSAVPRKLAGGYEQYF.